Here is one T cell receptor (beta chain) with its context. V lost 4 bases to trimming and J lost 5 bases, with 9 bases between them. Germline V lookup: CDR1 MNHEY, CDR2 SVGAGI. This CDR3 has 12 residues. The sample originates from a study of CD8+ T cells in alopecia areata. Extracted RNA was reverse transcribed, and the resulting cDNA served as sequencing template. Here immunoSEQ multiplex PCR was the method, and the copy in TCRdb shows in-frame clones only, minus some. The sample has about 210,000 clones, around two fifths seen once. Documented treatment: oral pan-JAK inhibitor, 5-10 mg twice daily. The clonotype originates from a human donor with alopecia areata. V usage is TRBV6-5 and J usage is TRBJ2-7, with a possible D match to TRBD1 (5 bases). Sequenced material: CD4+ T cells sorted from blood, taken around week 37, from a patient treated with tofacitinib. The CDR3 reads CASSSLGDEQYF. In DNA, the CDR3 is TGTGCCAGCAGTTCGCTAGGGGACGAGCAGTACTTC.